This entry is about one T cell receptor (beta chain). These data originate in a study of regulatory T cells in long-lasting Graves disease. The authors built TCR beta libraries using iRepertoire HTBI primers and Arm-PCR of CDR3 regions. TCRdb re-called the multiplex PCR reads with MiXCR, one entry per CDR3 protein. This table has about 430,000 distinct CDR3 sequences, around 20% appearing once. Time point: persistent/refractory GD, antithyroid drugs over 5 years with positive TRAb. The TCR library was made from RNA that had been extracted from PBMCs in TRIzol. V lost 1 base, J lost 3 bases, and 7 bases lay in between. CDR1 is DFQATT, CDR2 SNEGSKA, per germline (reference sequence). CDR3 size: 12 residues.

The V gene is TRBV20-1, the J gene TRBJ2-7, with unresolved D. This TCR was recovered from a female donor with Graves disease. The material sequenced was peripheral blood mononuclear cells (PBMCs), taken when the disease was refractory, from a patient treated with antithyroid drugs. CDR3 residues: CSARGKHYEQYF. CDR3 DNA sequence: TGCAGTGCTAGAGGGAAACACTACGAGCAGTACTTC.